This T cell receptor beta chain was observed in a study of blood T cell repertoires in COVID-19 (dated by TCRdb to 2020 to 2022). The study in broad terms: Samples covering the acute and convalescent phases of COVID-19 were provided by collaborators in the United States, Italy and Spain. The prospective study material was composed of cDNA or gDNA derived from T cells, B-cell-depleted T cells, or PBMCs. The dataset comprised deeply sampled blood TCRbeta repertoires from subjects exposed to, actively infected with, or recovered from COVID-19. The repertoires were released in a freely available public database meant as a resource for research on the immune response to SARS-CoV-2. The samples were drawn from two sources: the first 160 participants of the ongoing ImmuneRACE study, and 1,000 to 1,500 subjects contributed by 6 global collaborators. Nearly every sample came with metadata listing a de-identified subject ID, COVID-19 status, age in years and sex. Where available, HLA class I and class II types were obtained from metadata supplied by the sample provider rather than from assay-based typing. What the study reported, not specific to this receptor: The amount of clinical and demographic metadata varied by source and participant and was provided uncurated.

Concerning this clone itself: Its cognate antigen has yet to be identified. No base qualities exist here, and no much larger clone lies one base off it.

The immunoSEQ Assay, a bias-controlled multiplex PCR, was used to amplify TCRbeta CDR3 regions from genomic DNA. The paper's data handling went like this. Nucleated cell counts per sample were estimated from amplification of reference gene primers within the assay. To quantify the absolute abundance of each unique TCRbeta CDR3 rearrangement, sequence reads were collapsed and filtered. For each sample, productive Simpson clonality was calculated as the square root of Simpson's diversity index over productive rearrangements. This is the immuneACCESS table as TCRdb keeps it, with only in-frame sequences that have V and J called. A part of the clones is gone; compared with another copy, unresolved V genes explain less than half, and the rest is unexplained. That table is the source of V, J and clone size, and D and trimming were worked out from the DNA. Within this sample are approximately 190,000 clones, with around 83% of them counted one time only. Of the sample, roughly 6.6% falls within the top ten clones.

Whole blood was collected in K2EDTA tubes by collaborating institutions according to the institutions' own protocols. Collaborator samples were shipped for TCRbeta analysis as frozen whole blood, isolated PBMCs, or DNA extracted from either sample type. The CDR3 goes from the cysteine to the phenylalanine over 14 residues. Only the CDR3 region is kept as DNA, spanning 42 bases read in frame from base 1. V loses 2 bases of germline sequence and J loses 7 bases, and the interval between the two ends is 11 bases. CDR1 and CDR2 are drawn from the germline V gene (reference sequence): LGHDT, YNNKEL. The source is a woman aged 40-49 years with acute or convalescent COVID-19. The chain uses TRBV3-1 (or the pseudogene TRBV3-2) and TRBJ2-2, and TRBD2 may be the D gene, going by 5 matching bases. Sample: peripheral blood. The encoded CDR3 is CASSQFSVGGELFF. DNA sequence: TGTGCCAGCAGCCAATTTAGCGTTGGCGGGGAGCTGTTTTTT.